Below are 15 T cell receptor beta chains sequenced from a single sample in a study of blood T cell repertoires in COVID-19 (dated by TCRdb to about 2020). The library came from the immunoSEQ multiplex PCR assay. Not all clones reach the TCRdb copy of this immuneACCESS table, which keeps in-frame sequences only. Checked studies attribute under half of the gap to unresolved V genes and leave the rest unexplained. The sample table shows roughly 43,000 clones, and 70% to 90% are seen once. The biggest ten clones account for roughly 13% of the sample. The sequenced sample was peripheral blood. These TCRs come from a woman in her seventies in a cohort sampled during active COVID-19.

J is TRBJ2-7 and V is TRBV3-1 (or the pseudogene TRBV3-2); the match to TRBD1 covers 7 bases. The CDR3 covers 11 residues. V dropped 1 base and J dropped 12; count of bases not matched to a gene: 3. The germline CDR1 and CDR2 sequences are LGHDT and YNNKEL (reference sequence). CDR3 in DNA: TGTGCCAGCAGCCAAGGACAGGGTTGGTACTTC. It translates to CASSQGQGWYF.

Remarks on this clone: This same CDR3 is encoded by further DNA sequences in the sample. The chain is built from TRBV7-9 and TRBJ2-7; 7 positions match TRBD1. This CDR3 is 13 amino acids long. V shed 6 bases, J shed 2 bases, and the junction held 4 bases outside the gene matches. Germline V gene data show CDR1 as SEHNR and CDR2 as FQNEAQ (reference sequence). CDR3 residues: CASRQGQAYEQYF. CDR3 nucleotide sequence: TGTGCCAGCAGACAAGGACAGGCCTACGAGCAGTACTTC. Full variable domain (outside the CDR3, taken from reference TRBV7-9 and TRBJ2-7): DTGVSQNPRHKITKRGQNVTFRCDPISEHNRLYWYRQTLGQGPEFLTYFQNEAQLEKSRLLSDRFSAERPKGSFSTLEIQRTEQGDSAMYLCASRQGQAYEQYFGPGTRLTVT.

This chain links TRBV4-3 with TRBJ2-7; 9 bases fit TRBD2. The junction had 7 bases not matched to a gene; V was cut back by 2 bases and J by 5 bases. Per the germline V gene, CDR1 is LGHNA and CDR2 is YSLEER. The CDR3 length is 15 residues. The CDR3 loop reads CASSQRAGGFNEQYF. The CDR3 DNA reads as TGCGCCAGCAGCCAACGAGCGGGAGGATTCAACGAGCAGTACTTC.

This chain connects TRBV11-2 to TRBJ1-4, with 10 bases identical to TRBD1. The trim removed 4 bases at V and 8 bases at J, leaving 7 bases unmatched. The CDR3 extends over 15 amino acids. The germline V gene has CDR1 SGHAT and CDR2 FQNNGV. Written as DNA, the CDR3 is TGTGCCAGCAGCTCCGACAGGGGGCGGAGGGAAAAACTGTTTTTT. Translated: CASSSDRGRREKLFF.

V usage is TRBV29-1 and J usage is TRBJ2-1; the D gene is possibly TRBD2 (5 bases). V was cut by 0 bases and J by 8 bases, with 17 bases left in between. This CDR3 contains 15 residues. Germline lookup yields CDR1 SQVTM and CDR2 ANQGSEA. CDR3 protein: CSVEEDSAPGDEQFF. The CDR3 region has the DNA TGCAGCGTTGAAGAGGATAGCGCCCCTGGAGATGAGCAGTTCTTC.

The chain uses TRBV3-1 (or the pseudogene TRBV3-2) and TRBJ1-2; weak D call: TRBD1 (5 bases). The CDR3 loop spans 14 amino acids. Germline lookup yields CDR1 LGHDT and CDR2 YNNKEL (reference sequence). The V gene lost 2 bases and the J gene lost 7 bases, with 14 bases spanning the gap. As DNA, the CDR3 is TGTGCCAGCAGCCAAATTCAGGGAGGAAGTGGCTACACCTTC. Amino acids: CASSQIQGGSGYTF.

The chain has TRBV10-3 and TRBJ1-1; D gene uncertain. The CDR3 runs 14 residues. V dropped 2 bases and J dropped 0 bases, with 7 bases sitting between them. Germline V gives CDR1 ENHRY, CDR2 SYGVKD. DNA for the CDR3: TGTGCCATCAGTGAGCAGTTGATGAACACTGAAGCTTTCTTT. Its protein product is CAISEQLMNTEAFF.

This chain links TRBV6-5 with TRBJ1-1, with D perhaps matching TRBD1 (6 bases). V was pared by 2 bases and J by 1 base, with 11 bases between. The CDR3 spans 15 residues. CDR1 MNHEY and CDR2 SVGAGI come from the germline V gene. CDR3 coding DNA: TGTGCCAGCAGTTACCTCGGCAGGGGGAACACTGAAGCTTTCTTT. Translated: CASSYLGRGNTEAFF.

This clone was picked up one time. This sequence joins TRBV28 and TRBJ1-2; 7 bases line up with TRBD1. The ends lost 9 bases at V and 2 bases at J; junction bases unmatched: 9. Germline values: CDR1 MDHEN, CDR2 SYDVKM. This CDR3 is 14 amino acids long. The CDR3 DNA reads as TGTGCCAGTTACCGACAGGGAGACAACTATGGCTACACCTTC. This encodes CASYRQGDNYGYTF.

This clone was detected only once. The rearrangement links TRBV9 to TRBJ2-7, with a possible D match to TRBD2 (6 bases). This CDR3 has 14 residues. Trimming cost V 1 base and J 6 bases, with 14 bases left between them. Germline V CDR1 and CDR2: SGDLS, YYNGEE. In nucleotides, the CDR3 is TGTGCCAGCAGCGTAATGACGAGGGGAGGCGAGCAGTACTTC. As protein: CASSVMTRGGEQYF.

The gene calls are TRBV2 and TRBJ2-1, with 11 nucleotides matching TRBD2. V gave up 7 bases and J gave up 3 bases; unmatched junction bases: 5. The germline gives CDR1 SNHLY, CDR2 FYNNEI. The CDR3 is made up of 15 amino acids. DNA of the CDR3: TGTGCCAGCAACTCGGGACTAGCGGACTACAATGAGCAGTTCTTC. The encoded protein is CASNSGLADYNEQFF.

The chain couples TRBV7-9 to TRBJ2-2; 10 bases match TRBD2. CDR1 SEHNR and CDR2 FQNEAQ come from the germline V gene (reference sequence). Trimming cost V 5 bases and J 3 bases; bases outside gene matches: 9. The CDR3 contains 17 residues. CDR3 in DNA: TGTGCCAGCAGCCCGCCACTAGCGGGAAGGGACACCGGGGAGCTGTTTTTT. Its protein is CASSPPLAGRDTGELFF.

The chain combines TRBV10-3 with TRBJ2-1; 7 bases align to TRBD2. CDR3 size: 15 residues. V dropped 4 bases and J dropped 7; count of bases not matched to a gene: 10. CDR1 is ENHRY, CDR2 SYGVKD, per germline. CDR3 sequence (DNA): TGTGCCATCAGTGGGACCGGCGGGAGCGGGAATGAGCAGTTCTTC. Amino acids: CAISGTGGSGNEQFF.

The chain uses TRBV6-5 and TRBJ2-1, with TRBD2 matching 7 bases. Germline-derived CDR1 and CDR2 are MNHEY and SVGAGI. The V segment lost 6 bases and the J segment 6 bases; nucleotides outside the gene matches: 5. The CDR3 totals 13 residues. The CDR3 DNA reads TGTGCCAGCAGGGCGACTAGCACCAATGAGCAGTTCTTC. It codes for CASRATSTNEQFF.

The V and J genes are TRBV5-4 and TRBJ2-3; D might be TRBD2 (6 bases). CDR3 length: 14 amino acids. Trimming removed 1 base at V and 3 bases at J, with 9 bases between. Germline V gene sequence: CDR1 SGHNT, CDR2 YYREEE (reference sequence). CDR3 sequence: CASSLRSGTDTQYF. In nucleotides, the CDR3 is TGTGCCAGCAGCTTGCGTAGCGGTACAGATACGCAGTATTTT.